This T cell receptor beta chain was recorded in a study of CD4+ T cells in melanoma. Measured with immunoSEQ multiplex PCR; TCRdb has only the in-frame clones, and not every one. The table records roughly 5,100 clones, around two thirds of them present only once. CDR1 is LNHDA, CDR2 SQIVND, per germline (reference sequence). V was pared by 6 bases and J by 4 bases, with 7 bases of the junction left unmatched. The CDR3 contains 14 residues. The gene calls are TRBV19 and TRBJ2-5, with TRBD1 matching 8 bases. This clonotype was sampled from a human donor with melanoma. Sequencing was performed on cells from a culture (not recorded whether cultured in vitro). CDR3 DNA: TGTGCCAGTAGGGGGTCAGGGGGCGTAGAGACCCAGTACTTC. It translates to CASRGSGGVETQYF.